This T cell receptor (beta chain) was sequenced for a study of shared clonotypes between healthy human individuals. The length of the CDR3 is 9 residues. Trimming left V 0 bases short and J 10 bases short, with 3 bases between. Germline CDR1 SQVTM, CDR2 ANQGSEA. Per the original methods: With immunoSEQ giving junction-only sequences and no quality scores, filtering differed. The method was immunoSEQ multiplex PCR; TCRdb's version includes in-frame clones alone and lacks a portion of them. V and J calls and clone size follow that table, whereas D and trimming were derived from the DNA. This table holds about 2.3 million clones, 93% found once.

J is TRBJ1-1 and V is TRBV29-1; D is ambiguous. The sequence was collected from a man aged 18-30 years in good health. Some clones in this sample may be carry-over from other donors' samples. Sequenced sample: naive CD4+ T cells from PBMCs. Specified subset: CD45RA+ positively selected. CDR3 loop: CSVEEGAFF. DNA for the CDR3: TGCAGCGTTGAAGAGGGAGCTTTCTTT.